Below, one T cell receptor beta chain is given with its context. Its binding antigen is unknown. No base quality values were provided; no much bigger clone lies one nucleotide off. This sample was included in a study of CD8 T cells in ankylosing spondylitis (dated by TCRdb to 2017 to 2019). The study in broad terms: To find TCR variants linked to disease, the study profiled T cell receptor beta repertoires in ankylosing spondylitis patients and healthy donors. In total, the full study cohort was made up of some 110 healthy donors and about two dozen ankylosing spondylitis patients. Peripheral blood was sampled, and synovial fluid was additionally collected from ankylosing spondylitis patients. Study-level results and caveats: Some motif variants were previously reported in synovial fluid and blood of reactive arthritis patients, suggesting common disease-initiation mechanisms. The disease-linked clones showed a CD8+ phenotype and occurred at relatively low frequencies in peripheral blood. A TCR beta motif of about eight highly homologous amino acid variants appeared characteristic of blood from ankylosing spondylitis patients. The disease-linked clones were reported as significantly enriched in matched synovial fluid samples from ankylosing spondylitis patients.

V has 11 bases trimmed and J has 4 bases trimmed; junction bases matching no gene number 5. There are 13 amino acids in the CDR3, from cysteine to phenylalanine inclusive. The DNA shown is the 39-base CDR3, in frame from base 1. Sequenced on an Illumina HiSeq 2500. Quantitative 5'-RACE with molecular barcodes was used to prepare TCR beta libraries. The study's own analysis went as follows. To identify disease-linked TCR variants, a new computational method was used, one built on a probabilistic model of VDJ rearrangement. Through fastp at Q25 and MiXCR, TCRdb rebuilt clones from the public reads, retaining in-frame beta chains. Merged by CDR3 protein, the rows form single entries marked with the most common genes and DNA. In this record, the V and J calls reflect TCRdb's handling and not the investigators' own analysis. This sample comprises about 350,000 distinct CDR3 sequences, 20% to 25% of them detected only once. The top ten constitute around 13% of the sample.

Specimen: blood, either unsorted or a sorted T cell fraction (not recorded which). The receptor was isolated from a male donor with ankylosing spondylitis or in good health (not recorded which). In this chain, TRBV12-3 or TRBV12-4 is recombined with TRBJ2-1; TRBD2 fits 10 bases in the junction. This receptor has the CDR3 CAGSGGGYNEQFF. The DNA sequence is given as TGTGCCGGAAGCGGGGGGGGTTACAATGAGCAGTTCTTC.